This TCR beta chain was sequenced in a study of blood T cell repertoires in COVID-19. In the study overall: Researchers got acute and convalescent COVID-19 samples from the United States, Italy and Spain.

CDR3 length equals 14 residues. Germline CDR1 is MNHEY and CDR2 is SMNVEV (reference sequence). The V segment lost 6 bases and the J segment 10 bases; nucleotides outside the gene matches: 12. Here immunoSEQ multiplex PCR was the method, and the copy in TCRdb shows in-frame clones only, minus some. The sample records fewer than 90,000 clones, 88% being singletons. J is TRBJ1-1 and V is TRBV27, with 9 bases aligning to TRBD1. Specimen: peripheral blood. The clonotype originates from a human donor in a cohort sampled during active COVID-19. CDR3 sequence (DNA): TGTGCCAGCAGACCCCTACAGGGGGCGCGCGGAGCTTTCTTT. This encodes CASRPLQGARGAFF.